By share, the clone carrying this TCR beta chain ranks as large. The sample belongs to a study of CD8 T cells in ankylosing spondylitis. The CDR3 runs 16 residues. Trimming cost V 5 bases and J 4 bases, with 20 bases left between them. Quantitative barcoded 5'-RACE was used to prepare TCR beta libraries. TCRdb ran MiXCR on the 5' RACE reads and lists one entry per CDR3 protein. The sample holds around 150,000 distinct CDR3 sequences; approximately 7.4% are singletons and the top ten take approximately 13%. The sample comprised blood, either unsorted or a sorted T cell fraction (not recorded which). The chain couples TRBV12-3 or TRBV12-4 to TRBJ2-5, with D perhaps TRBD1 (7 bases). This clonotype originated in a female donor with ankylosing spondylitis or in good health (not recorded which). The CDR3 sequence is CASSPPTGRLPETQYF. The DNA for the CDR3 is TGTGCCAGCAGTCCGCCGACAGGGAGGCTACCAGAGACCCAGTACTTC.